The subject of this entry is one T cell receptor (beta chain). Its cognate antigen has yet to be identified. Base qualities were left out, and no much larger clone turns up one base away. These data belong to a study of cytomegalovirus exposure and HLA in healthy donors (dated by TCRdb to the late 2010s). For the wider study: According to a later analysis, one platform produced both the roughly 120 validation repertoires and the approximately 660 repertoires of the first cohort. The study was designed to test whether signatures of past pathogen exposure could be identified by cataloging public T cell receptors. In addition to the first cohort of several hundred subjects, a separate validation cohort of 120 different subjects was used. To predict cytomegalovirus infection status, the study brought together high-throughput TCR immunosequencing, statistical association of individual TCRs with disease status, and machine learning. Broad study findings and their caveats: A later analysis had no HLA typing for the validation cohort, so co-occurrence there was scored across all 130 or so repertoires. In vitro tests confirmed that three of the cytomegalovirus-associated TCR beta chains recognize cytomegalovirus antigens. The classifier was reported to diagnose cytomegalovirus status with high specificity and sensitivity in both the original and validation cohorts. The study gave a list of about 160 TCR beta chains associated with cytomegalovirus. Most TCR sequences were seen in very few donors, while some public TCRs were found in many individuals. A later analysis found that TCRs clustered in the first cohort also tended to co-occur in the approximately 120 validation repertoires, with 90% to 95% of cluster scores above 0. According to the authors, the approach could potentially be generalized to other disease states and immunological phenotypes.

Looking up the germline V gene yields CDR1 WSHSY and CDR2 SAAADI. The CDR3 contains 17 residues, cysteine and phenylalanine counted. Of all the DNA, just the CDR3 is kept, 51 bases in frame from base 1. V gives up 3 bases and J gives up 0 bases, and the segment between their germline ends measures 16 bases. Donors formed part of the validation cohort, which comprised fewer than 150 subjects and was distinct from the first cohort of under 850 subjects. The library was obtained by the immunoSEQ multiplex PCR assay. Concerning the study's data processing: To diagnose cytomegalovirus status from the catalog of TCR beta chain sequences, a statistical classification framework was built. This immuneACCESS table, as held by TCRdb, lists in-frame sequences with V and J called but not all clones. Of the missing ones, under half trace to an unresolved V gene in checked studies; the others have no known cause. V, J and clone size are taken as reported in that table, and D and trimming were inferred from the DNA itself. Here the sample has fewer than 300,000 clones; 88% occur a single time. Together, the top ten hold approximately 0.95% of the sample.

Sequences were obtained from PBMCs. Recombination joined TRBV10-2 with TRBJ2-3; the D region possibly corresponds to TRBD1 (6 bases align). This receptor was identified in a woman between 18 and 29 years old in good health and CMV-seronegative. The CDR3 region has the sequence CASSDPRGGSSTDTQYF. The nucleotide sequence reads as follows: TGCGCCAGCAGTGACCCCAGGGGTGGTTCGAGCACAGATACGCAGTATTTT.